This T cell receptor beta chain was sequenced for a study of metastatic and nonmetastatic thyroid tumors. TCRdb reprocessed the PCR reads using MiXCR. The sample gives some 6,900 clones, 30% to 35% of which show up once; under 45% is in the top ten. Thyroid surgery took place with no prior treatment in any patient. CDR3 length: 15 amino acids. Per the germline V gene, CDR1 is SGHRS and CDR2 is YFSETQ. The V gene lost 0 bases and the J gene lost 1 base, with 10 bases spanning the gap. This rearrangement joins TRBV5-1 to TRBJ1-1; TRBD1 is a possible D gene (5 bases). The TCR comes from a female donor with papillary thyroid cancer or a benign thyroid nodule (not recorded which). Some clones in this sample may be carry-over from other donors' samples. Sequenced sample: tumor tissue. The CDR3 region is CASSLGQQKNTEAFF. The CDR3 nucleotides are TGCGCCAGCAGCTTGGGACAGCAGAAGAACACTGAAGCTTTCTTT.